The following is a T cell receptor (beta chain) sequence with its context. The antigen remains unidentified. Unique molecular identifiers were present in the TCR beta cDNA libraries. From around 0.96 to 9.9 million T cells, roughly 540,000 cDNA molecules were obtained. TCRdb itself ran the PCR reads through MiXCR, one entry per CDR3 protein. The profile covers about 500,000 distinct CDR3 sequences, with around 40% appearing a single time and about 12% taken by the ten largest. The germline V gene has CDR1 SQVTM and CDR2 ANQGSEA. The CDR3 has 15 amino acids. This entry is derived from a study of post-analysis software for immune sequencing data. Findings and limits, study-wide: Batch-mates among the samples co-clustered strongly by F measure. Roughly five TRBV segments appeared more often in patients than in controls, and TRBV5-6, TRBV5-1 and TRBV20-1 were among these. Significantly decreased normalized Chao1 diversity was recorded for multiple sclerosis patients relative to controls.

Sequenced input: blood. This clonotype was sampled from a girl aged 5-17 years with multiple sclerosis. The chain couples TRBV29-1 to TRBJ2-7; TRBD2 matches 15 bases. Matching the DNA end better, TRBJ2-4 makes the J call doubtful. The CDR3 DNA sequence: TGCAGTGCCTCGCGGACTAGCGGGAGGGCGGACATTCAGTACTTC. Translated, it gives CSASRTSGRADIQYF.